This entry describes one T cell receptor (beta chain). Its antigen is unidentified. Produced via immunoSEQ multiplex PCR; TCRdb's table is partial and in-frame only. The sample has around 24,000 clones; roughly 29% are singletons. This specimen belongs to a study of neoadjuvant anti-PD-1 for oral cavity cancer. Study-level information: Patients without progression received a fourth nivolumab dose around day 43, then surgical resection on days 50-56. General study points: TCR analyses covered only a few patients per response group. Larger post-treatment preexisting tumor clones tracked with greater tumor shrinkage.

V lost 4 bases and J 8 bases, leaving 15 bases between the germline ends. Germline CDR1 and CDR2: SGDLS and YYNGEE. There are 14 residues in the CDR3. Noted time point: after neoadjuvant nivolumab, at surgical resection. Stage II-IVA oral cavity squamous cell carcinoma was new and untreated by systemic or radiation therapy. This chain uses TRBV9 with TRBJ1-4; unclear D gene. The sequencing used tumor tissue, collected after nivolumab (anti-PD-1) treatment. This receptor was taken from a person between 40 and 79 years old with oral cavity squamous cell carcinoma. The CDR3 sequence is CASSSQASREKLFF. CDR3 coding DNA: TGTGCCAGCAGCTCCCAGGCCTCTAGGGAAAAACTGTTTTTT.